The rows below give T cell receptor beta chains drawn from one sample of a study of human T cells and chemical hapten exposure. MiXCR, applied by TCRdb to the RACE reads, yields one record per CDR3 protein. The sample lists 85,000 to 100,000 distinct CDR3 sequences; around an eighth were seen once. Sequences were derived from whole blood, sampled in connection with sensitization to the hapten diphenylcyclopropenone (DPC). The source of these receptors is a woman between 40 and 50 years old with alopecia areata. Some clones in this sample may be carry-over from other donors' samples. CDR3s include the opening cysteine and the closing phenylalanine or tryptophan. A D gene is named only where the DNA matches it firmly. Clone size appears in some rows only: once, few, many, or a class for an expanded clone.

clone_size	j_call	v_call	d_call	cdr3_nt	cdr3_aa
few	TRBJ2-4	TRBV5-1	NA	TGCGCCAGCAGAGAGGTCGCGGGGAACATTCAGTACTTC	CASREVAGNIQYF
few	TRBJ2-3	TRBV7-2	NA	TGTGCCAGCAGCTGGGGTGGAGGGCCTAGCACAGATACGCAGTATTTT	CASSWGGGPSTDTQYF
NA	TRBJ1-4	TRBV9	TRBD1	TGTGCCAGCACCGCAGGGGGAACAGGTGAAAAACTGTTTTTT	CASTAGGTGEKLFF
NA	TRBJ2-2	TRBV28	TRBD2	TGTGCCAGCAGTTTCCCGGGACTAGCGGGAGCGGAAACCGGGGAGCTGTTTTTT	CASSFPGLAGAETGELFF
many	TRBJ2-3	TRBV7-9	NA	TGTGCCAGCAGCTTAATAGAAGATACGCAGTATTTT	CASSLIEDTQYF
many	TRBJ2-1	TRBV28	NA	TGTGCCAGCATAAGGGATGGAGGGCCGCTTTACAATGAGCAGTTCTTC	CASIRDGGPLYNEQFF
few	TRBJ1-4	TRBV28	TRBD1	TGTGCCAGCAGTTCACCGGGACAGGGAAATGAAAAACTGTTTTTT	CASSSPGQGNEKLFF
NA	TRBJ2-1	TRBV7-9	NA	TGTGCCAGCAGCTTCTCTCTGGGTACCCACAATGAGCAGTTCTTC	CASSFSLGTHNEQFF
few	TRBJ2-7	TRBV7-8	NA	TGTGCCAGCAGCTACGGTGACTGGACCTACGAGCAGTACTTC	CASSYGDWTYEQYF
many	TRBJ1-4	TRBV12-3/TRBV12-4	NA	TGTGCCAGCAGTTTCGCGGCAGGGGTTGAAAAACTGTTTTTT	CASSFAAGVEKLFF
NA	TRBJ1-1	TRBV10-3	NA	TGTGCCATCGGAGGGGCTGAAGCTTTCTTT	CAIGGAEAFF
few	TRBJ2-1	TRBV28	TRBD1	TGTGCCAGCAGTTATCAGGGGGCAGCCAACAATGAGCAGTTCTTC	CASSYQGAANNEQFF
many	TRBJ2-6	TRBV12-3/TRBV12-4	NA	TGTGCCAGCAGGGACAGCTCTGGGGCCAACGTCCTGACTTTC	CASRDSSGANVLTF
many	TRBJ1-3	TRBV12-3/TRBV12-4	NA	TGTGCCAGCAGTCGCCTTGGACAACTCTCTGGAAACACCATATATTTT	CASSRLGQLSGNTIYF
NA	TRBJ2-7	TRBV4-2	TRBD1	TGTGCCAGCAGCCAAGAAGTCTGGCTGGGACAGAGCTCCTACGAGCAGTACTTC	CASSQEVWLGQSSYEQYF
few	TRBJ1-2	TRBV2	TRBD1	TGTGCCAGCAACGGACAGGGGCCTAAGATGGGCTACACCTTC	CASNGQGPKMGYTF
NA	TRBJ2-5	TRBV7-2	NA	TGTGCCAGCAGCTTAGGTCAGGACAGACGGGAGACCCAGTACTTC	CASSLGQDRRETQYF
few	TRBJ2-7	TRBV10-3	NA	TGTGCCATCGGAAGGAGAAGCAGCACCTACGAGCAGTACTTC	CAIGRRSSTYEQYF
few	TRBJ2-7	TRBV18	NA	TGTGCCAGCTCACCACCGGCGGGGCCGAGCTACGAGCAGTACTTC	CASSPPAGPSYEQYF
few	TRBJ2-5	TRBV29-1	TRBD2	TGCAGCGCTAAGAGGACTAGCGGGAGGAGGGGGTACCAAGAGACCCAGTACTTC	CSAKRTSGRRGYQETQYF
NA	TRBJ2-3	TRBV28	TRBD2	TGTGCCAGCAGTTCCCCCCCCACACTAGCGGCTAGCACAGATACGCAGTATTTT	CASSSPPTLAASTDTQYF
NA	TRBJ2-3	TRBV5-8	NA	TGTGCCAGCAGCCCCCACTCCGATACGCAGTATTTT	CASSPHSDTQYF
few	TRBJ2-1	TRBV27	TRBD2	TGTGCCAGCAGTTTACGCACACTAGCGGCCTACAATGAGCAGTTCTTC	CASSLRTLAAYNEQFF
NA	TRBJ2-2	TRBV7-2	NA	TGTGCCAGCAGCTTAATTTTCCGGGACTCTGGGGAGCTGTTTTTT	CASSLIFRDSGELFF
many	TRBJ2-7	TRBV12-3/TRBV12-4	NA	TGTGCCAGCAGTCAGCACTACGAGCAGTACTTC	CASSQHYEQYF
many	TRBJ2-1	TRBV20-1	NA	TGCAGTGCTAGATCGGTGGTTTCTAGCATCAATGAGCAGTTCTTC	CSARSVVSSINEQFF
few	TRBJ2-3	TRBV5-1	TRBD1	TGCGCCAGCAGCTTGAGGGACAGGGAAGGAGATACGCAGTATTTT	CASSLRDREGDTQYF
NA	TRBJ2-2	TRBV7-2	TRBD2	TGTGCCAGCAGCGGTGGTCCCAGCGGGAGGCAGACCGGGGAGCTGTTTTTT	CASSGGPSGRQTGELFF
few	TRBJ2-3	TRBV6-5	TRBD1	TGTGCCAGCAGTTACTCTCAAGACAGGGCAGATACGCAGTATTTT	CASSYSQDRADTQYF
NA	TRBJ2-2	TRBV20-1	NA	TGCAGTGCTAGAGAAAGATACCTCGCGGAGCTGTTTTTT	CSARERYLAELFF
few	TRBJ1-5	TRBV7-2	NA	TGTGCCAGCAGCCCAGAGGGCAATCAGCCCCAGCATTTT	CASSPEGNQPQHF
NA	TRBJ2-3	TRBV9	NA	TGTGCCAGCAGCGTAGCAACCAGCGCCAGCACAGATACGCAGTATTTT	CASSVATSASTDTQYF
many	TRBJ2-7	TRBV4-1	TRBD2	TGCGCCAGCAGCCAGGATCGACTAGCCAACGAGCAGTACTTC	CASSQDRLANEQYF
once	TRBJ2-3	TRBV10-3	TRBD1	TGTGCCATCAGTGGGGGGACAGGGAGCACAGATACGCAGTATTTT	CAISGGTGSTDTQYF
NA	TRBJ1-1	TRBV5-6	NA	TGTGCCAGCAGCTTGGAGCGGGGAAAAGACACTGAAGCTTTCTTT	CASSLERGKDTEAFF
NA	TRBJ2-5	TRBV9	TRBD2	TGTGCCAGCAGCGTCACTAGCGGGATAACGGAGACCCAGTACTTC	CASSVTSGITETQYF
few	TRBJ2-2	TRBV5-1	TRBD1	TGCGCCAGCAGCTCGGGACAGGGCGTCCGGGAGCTGTTTTTT	CASSSGQGVRELFF
NA	TRBJ1-1	TRBV5-6	NA	TGTGCCAGCAGCTCCAACAGGGTAACCATGAACACTGAAGCTTTCTTT	CASSSNRVTMNTEAFF
NA	TRBJ2-1	TRBV6-6	TRBD2	TGTGCCAGCAGTTACTCAGGCGGGACTAGCGGGAGGGCCCAGGCGAATGAGCAGTTCTTC	CASSYSGGTSGRAQANEQFF
few	TRBJ2-1	TRBV4-2	TRBD2	TGTGCCAGCAGCCGCGGAGGACTAGCGGGAGCCAATGAGCAGTTCTTC	CASSRGGLAGANEQFF
many	TRBJ2-3	TRBV2	NA	TGTGCCAGCAGCCGGGACGGAATTAGCACAGATACGCAGTATTTT	CASSRDGISTDTQYF
few	TRBJ2-3	TRBV6-5	NA	TGTGCCAGCAGTTTGCGGGTCTTCAGCTCAGATACGCAGTATTTT	CASSLRVFSSDTQYF
few	TRBJ1-5	TRBV28	NA	TGTGCCAGCAGGCAGCTCCTTAATCAGCCCCAGCATTTT	CASRQLLNQPQHF
few	TRBJ2-2	TRBV24-1	TRBD1	TGTGCCACCTCCCGGACAGGGGTGGACACCGGGGAGCTGTTTTTT	CATSRTGVDTGELFF